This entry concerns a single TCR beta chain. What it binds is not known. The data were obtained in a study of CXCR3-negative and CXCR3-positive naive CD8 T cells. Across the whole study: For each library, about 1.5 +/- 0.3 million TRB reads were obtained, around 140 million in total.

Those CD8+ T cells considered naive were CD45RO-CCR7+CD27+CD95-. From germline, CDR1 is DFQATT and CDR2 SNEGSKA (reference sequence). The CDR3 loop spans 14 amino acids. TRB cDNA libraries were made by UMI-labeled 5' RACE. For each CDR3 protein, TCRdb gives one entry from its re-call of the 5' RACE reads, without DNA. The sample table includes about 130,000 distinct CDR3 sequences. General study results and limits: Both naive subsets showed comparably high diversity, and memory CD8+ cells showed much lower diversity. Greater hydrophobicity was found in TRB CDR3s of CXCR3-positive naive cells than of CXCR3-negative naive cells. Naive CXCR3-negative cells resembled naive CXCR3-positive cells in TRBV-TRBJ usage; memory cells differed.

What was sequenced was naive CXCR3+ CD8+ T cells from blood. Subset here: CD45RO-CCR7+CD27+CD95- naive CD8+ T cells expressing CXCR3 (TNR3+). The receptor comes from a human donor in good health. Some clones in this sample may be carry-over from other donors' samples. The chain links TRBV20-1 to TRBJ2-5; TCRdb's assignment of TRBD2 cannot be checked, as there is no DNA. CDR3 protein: CSARGTSSQQTQYF.